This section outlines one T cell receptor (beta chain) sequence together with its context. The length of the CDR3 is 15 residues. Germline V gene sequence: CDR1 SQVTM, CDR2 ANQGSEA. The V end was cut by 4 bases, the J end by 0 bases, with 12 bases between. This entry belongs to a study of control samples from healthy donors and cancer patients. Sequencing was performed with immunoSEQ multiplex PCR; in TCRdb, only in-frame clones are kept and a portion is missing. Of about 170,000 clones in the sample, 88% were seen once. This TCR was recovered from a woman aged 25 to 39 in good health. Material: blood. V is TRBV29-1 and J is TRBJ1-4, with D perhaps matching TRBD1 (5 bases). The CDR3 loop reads CSVVLSGATNEKLFF. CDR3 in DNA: TGCAGCGTTGTACTCTCGGGGGCAACTAATGAAAAACTGTTTTTT.